This TCR beta chain was captured by sequencing in a study of cytomegalovirus exposure and HLA in healthy donors. The germline CDR1 and CDR2 sequences are SGHTA and FQGTGA. V shed 1 base and J shed 15 bases, with 16 bases lying between them. CDR3 length equals 13 residues. Whole-study findings and limits: Earlier analysis looked at TCR beta V segments, and most were productive about 90% or about 30% of the time. Immune exposure information comprised only CMV serostatus.

PCR primers comprised 60 Vbeta and 13 Jbeta primers. Some clones are missing from TCRdb's copy, which holds only in-frame ones; the method was immunoSEQ multiplex PCR. Found here are some 120,000 clones, about 79% of them singletons; the top ten hold less than 2%. In the case of this clone: Its target is unknown.

The chain has TRBV7-3 and TRBJ2-1; TRBD1 might be the D (5 bases). The clonotype was recovered from a man between 50 and 59 years old in good health and CMV-seronegative. The sequenced material came from PBMCs. The CDR3, as DNA: TGTGCCAGCAGCTTAAGCAGTCAACAGGCGCGGTTCTTC. Translation: CASSLSSQQARFF.